Following are 23 T cell receptor beta chains from one sample sequenced in a study of T-cell reconstitution after alpha-beta-depleted transplantation in children. Unique molecular identifiers were incorporated into the prepared TCRbeta library. Each CDR3 protein is one row after TCRdb ran MiXCR on the PCR reads. The sample lists 190,000 or so distinct CDR3 sequences, roughly 7.5% occurring once. The sequencing here drew on PBMCs from the stem cell graft donor, taken from the stem cell graft. Source of these receptors: a human donor who donated a stem cell graft to a child with Wiskott-Aldrich syndrome.

This clonotype has only a few counts. The chain has TRBV29-1 and TRBJ2-3, with D possibly being TRBD2 (7 bases). The ends were cut back, 6 bases at V and 3 bases at J, with 19 bases in the middle. Germline-derived CDR1 and CDR2 are SQVTM and ANQGSEA. This CDR3 spans 15 amino acids. CDR3 protein: CSVVISGGPTDTQYF. CDR3 nucleotide sequence: TGCAGCGTCGTTATCTCGGGGGGCCCTACAGATACGCAGTATTTT.

This clonotype came up many times. The chain uses TRBV20-1 and TRBJ1-4; a weak D match, TRBD1 (5 bases). Germline V gene sequence: CDR1 DFQATT, CDR2 SNEGSKA (reference sequence). This CDR3 has 15 residues. V was pared by 2 bases and J by 8 bases, with 18 bases between. The CDR3 loop is CSARPKTVYNEKLFF. Written as DNA, the CDR3 is TGCAGTGCTAGACCAAAGACAGTATATAACGAAAAACTGTTTTTT.

This clonotype came up many times. A junction end diverges from the germline sequence, so it may reflect a read error. The chain employs TRBV12-3 or TRBV12-4 and TRBJ1-3, with a weak D call TRBD1 (5 bases). The CDR3 is made up of 15 amino acids. The CDR3 here is CASSLGGTTGNTIYF. Here the CDR3 DNA reads TGTGCCAGCAGCTTAGGAGGGACTACTGGAAACACCATATATTTT.

A remark on this clonotype: The junction does not match germline at one end; this may be a read error. This sequence joins TRBV5-1 and TRBJ1-3; a weak D match, TRBD1 (6 bases). The CDR3 covers 14 residues. Germline values: CDR1 SGHRS, CDR2 YFSETQ. This chain's CDR3 is CASSLGQAWNTIYF. The CDR3 DNA is TGCGCCAGCAGCTTGGGACAGGCCTGGAACACCATATATTTC. The complete variable domain, with remaining parts taken from reference TRBV5-1 and TRBJ1-3, reads KAGVTQTPRYLIKTRGQQVTLSCSPISGHRSVSWYQQTPGQGLQFLFEYFSETQRNKGNFPGRFSGRQFSNSRSEMNVSTLELGDSALYLCASSLGQAWNTIYFGEGSWLTVV.

This clonotype has at least ten counts. V gene TRBV29-1 combines with J gene TRBJ1-5, with D maybe TRBD1 (5 bases). Germline-derived CDR1 and CDR2 are SQVTM and ANQGSEA. This CDR3 comprises 13 residues. V was pared by 4 bases and J by 1 base, with 8 bases between. The CDR3 loop reads CSVAQGSNQPQHF. The CDR3 DNA sequence: TGCAGCGTTGCGCAGGGCAGCAATCAGCCCCAGCATTTT.

This rearrangement joins TRBV3-1 to TRBJ2-2; D uncertain. The V gene lost 3 bases and the J gene lost 0 bases, with 11 bases spanning the gap. CDR3 length: 16 amino acids. CDR1 LGHDT and CDR2 YNNKEL come from the germline V gene (reference sequence). In nucleotides, the CDR3 is TGTGCCAGCAGCCATCCCAGACCCTCGAACACCGGGGAGCTGTTTTTT. Protein sequence: CASSHPRPSNTGELFF. The full variable domain, rest sourced from reference TRBV3-1 and TRBJ2-2, is DTAVSQTPKYLVTQMGNDKSIKCEQNLGHDTMYWYKQDSKKFLKIMFSYNNKELIINETVPNRFSPKSPDKAHLNLHINSLELGDSAVYFCASSHPRPSNTGELFFGEGSRLTVL.

At least ten counts were recorded for this clonotype. The V and J genes are TRBV20-1 and TRBJ2-3; D uncertain. V was trimmed by 1 base and J by 4 bases, leaving 12 bases between them. The germline V gene has CDR1 DFQATT and CDR2 SNEGSKA (reference sequence). The CDR3 is 14 amino acids. CDR3 sequence: CSARGDMQPDTQYF. The CDR3 DNA follows: TGCAGTGCTAGAGGCGATATGCAGCCAGATACGCAGTATTTT.

Many counts were recorded for this clonotype. The rearrangement joins TRBV20-1 to TRBJ1-1, with 7 nucleotides matching TRBD1. Germline assignment: CDR1 DFQATT and CDR2 SNEGSKA (reference sequence). The J segment lost 1 base and the V segment lost 5 bases, leaving 7 bases of the junction unmatched. The CDR3 is 14 amino acids. The DNA for the CDR3 is TGCAGTGCTCGCACCGGGACAGAGAACACTGAAGCTTTCTTT. Its protein is CSARTGTENTEAFF.

This clonotype was recorded at least ten times. In nucleotides, the CDR3 is TGTGCCAGCAGCTTAGACCCTGTTTCTGAACAGTACTTC. Encoded protein: CASSLDPVSEQYF. This rearrangement joins TRBV7-9 to TRBJ2-7; D is ambiguous. The germline gives CDR1 SEHNR, CDR2 FQNEAQ (reference sequence). The V and J ends lost 1 base and 10 bases respectively, with 14 bases between them. The CDR3 contains 13 residues.

The sample holds many counts of this clonotype. V gene TRBV5-1 combines with J gene TRBJ2-3; D is unresolved. CDR1 SGHRS and CDR2 YFSETQ come from the germline V gene. V lost 1 base and J lost 4, with 13 bases in between. The length of the CDR3 is 15 residues. CDR3 region: CASSLIIGHADTQYF. Here the CDR3 DNA reads TGCGCCAGCAGCTTGATAATCGGGCACGCAGATACGCAGTATTTT.

This clonotype came up many times. The chain is built from TRBV5-1 and TRBJ2-7, with TRBD2 identical over 7 bases. Looked up from germline, CDR1 is SGHRS and CDR2 is YFSETQ. The CDR3 loop spans 14 amino acids. Germline trimming cut 0 bases from V and 3 bases from J; bases unmatched to any gene: 3. In nucleotides, the CDR3 is TGCGCCAGCAGCTTGGCCGGGGAGGGCTACGAGCAGTACTTC. Translation: CASSLAGEGYEQYF.

This chain joins TRBV4-3 and TRBJ2-3, with TRBD1 matching over 9 bases. With V trimmed by 4 bases and J by 4 bases, 6 bases remained unmatched. The CDR3 extends over 15 amino acids. In germline, CDR1 is LGHNA, CDR2 YSLEER. The CDR3 sequence: CASSPGTGFSDTQYF. CDR3 nucleotide sequence: TGCGCCAGCAGCCCCGGGACAGGGTTTTCAGATACGCAGTATTTT.

In its sample, this clonotype was seen many times. The chain combines TRBV29-1 with TRBJ1-2; TRBD1 aligns across 9 bases. The CDR3 sequence is 15 residues long. Germline V gives CDR1 SQVTM, CDR2 ANQGSEA. The junction had 11 bases not matched to a gene; V was cut back by 6 bases and J by 3 bases. CDR3 protein: CSVYTGTGNDYGYTF. In DNA form, the CDR3 reads TGCAGCGTGTATACCGGGACAGGGAATGACTATGGCTACACCTTC. The full variable domain, with the rest looked up from reference TRBV29-1 and TRBJ1-2, is SAVISQKPSRDICQRGTSLTIQCQVDSQVTMMFWYRQQPGQSLTLIATANQGSEATYESGFVIDKFPISRPNLTFSTLTVSNMSPEDSSIYLCSVYTGTGNDYGYTFGSGTRLTVV.

In this sample, this clonotype turned up many times. The rearrangement links TRBV6-1 to TRBJ2-5, with D possibly being TRBD1 (5 bases). CDR3 length: 14 amino acids. Trimming stripped 6 bases from V and 5 bases from J, with 16 bases between. CDR1 is MNHNS, CDR2 SASEGT, per germline. CDR3 amino acids: CASRVRSKGETQYF. The CDR3 DNA is TGTGCCAGCAGGGTGCGGTCCAAGGGGGAGACCCAGTACTTC.

This clonotype has a count of ten or more. The CDR3 sequence: CASSQVTAGEAFF. The DNA for the CDR3 is TGTGCCAGCAGCCAAGTTACAGCCGGCGAAGCTTTCTTT. V is TRBV3-1 and J is TRBJ1-1; D is unclear. The CDR3 has 13 residues. Germline V gives CDR1 LGHDT, CDR2 YNNKEL (reference sequence). V was cut by 1 base and J by 8 bases, with 11 bases left in between.

V is TRBV28 and J is TRBJ1-5; TRBD1 agrees at 9 bases. In germline, CDR1 is MDHEN, CDR2 SYDVKM. V was clipped by 5 bases and J by 6 bases; unmatched bases: 8. The CDR3 is 15 amino acids. Written as DNA, the CDR3 is TGTGCCAGCAGTAAACCACAGGGGGCCTTTCAGCCCCAGCATTTT. This codes for CASSKPQGAFQPQHF. Combining the CDR3 with reference TRBV28 and TRBJ1-5 gives the whole variable domain DVKVTQSSRYLVKRTGEKVFLECVQDMDHENMFWYRQDPGLGLRLIYFSYDVKMKEKGDIPEGYSVSREKKERFSLILESASTNQTSMYLCASSKPQGAFQPQHFGDGTRLSIL.

This clonotype was seen repeatedly, ten times or more. The V call is TRBV3-1, the J call TRBJ2-7, with D perhaps TRBD1 (5 bases). From germline, CDR1 is LGHDT and CDR2 YNNKEL (reference sequence). Trimming cost V 0 bases and J 7 bases, with 10 bases left between them. The length of the CDR3 is 13 residues. The CDR3 nucleotides read TGTGCCAGCAGCCAAGATCCGCAGGGAGAGCAGTACTTC. Protein: CASSQDPQGEQYF.

The CDR3 sequence is CASSSGQGWFF. CDR3 DNA sequence: TGCGCCAGCAGCTCGGGACAGGGGTGGTTCTTC. The chain is built from TRBV5-1 and TRBJ2-1, with 10 bases lining up with TRBD1. After removal of 3 bases from V and 15 bases from J, the junction contained 3 bases not matched to a gene. Germline CDR1 reads SGHRS; CDR2 reads YFSETQ. The CDR3 runs 11 residues.

V usage is TRBV11-3 and J usage is TRBJ2-1; a weak D match, TRBD1 (6 bases). This CDR3 spans 14 amino acids. The germline gives CDR1 SGHNT, CDR2 YENEEA. Trimming took 5 bases from V and 4 from J, leaving 12 bases between them. CDR3 DNA: TGTGCCAGCAGCCTAATCGGACAGTACAATGAGCAGTTCTTC. Protein product: CASSLIGQYNEQFF. The full variable domain, with the rest looked up from reference TRBV11-3 and TRBJ2-1, is EAGVVQSPRYKIIEKKQPVAFWCNPISGHNTLYWYLQNLGQGPELLIRYENEEAVDDSQLPKDRFSAERLKGVDSTLKIQPAELGDSAVYLCASSLIGQYNEQFFGPGTRLTVL.

This clonotype was seen at least ten times. V is TRBV24-1 and J is TRBJ2-1, with D tentatively TRBD1 (6 bases). The CDR3 has 14 amino acids. V was clipped by 4 bases and J by 6 bases, with 12 bases between them. Germline V CDR1 and CDR2: KGHDR, SFDVKD. CDR3 bases: TGTGCCACCAGTGAAACAGGGCAAGGCAATGAGCAGTTCTTC. Translation gives CATSETGQGNEQFF.

Turning to this clonotype: A much larger clone differs from this one at a single base, so this may be a read error. The rearrangement links TRBV12-3 or TRBV12-4 to TRBJ1-1; D unresolved. The V and J ends lost 11 bases and 4 bases respectively, with 11 bases between them. CDR3 size: 11 residues. CDR3 DNA sequence: TGTGCCCTATGGAGGTTCACTGAAGCTTTCTTT. As protein: CALWRFTEAFF.

J is TRBJ1-2 and V is TRBV6-5; TRBD1 might be the D (5 bases). Trimming took off 3 bases at V and 8 bases at J, with 13 bases between the two ends. Germline V gene lookup returns CDR1 MNHEY and CDR2 SVGAGI. The CDR3 has 13 amino acids. The CDR3 nucleotides read TGTGCCAGCAGTTATCAGGGTCTTTACGGCTACACCTTC. Translated, it gives CASSYQGLYGYTF.

This clonotype was seen more than once but under ten times. This CDR3 reads CASTRQGSSYNEQFF. The CDR3 bases are TGTGCCAGTACCCGACAGGGCAGCTCCTACAATGAGCAGTTCTTC. V and J are TRBV19 and TRBJ2-1; 7 bases map to TRBD1. V was pared by 7 bases and J by 0 bases, with 6 bases of the junction left unmatched. Germline CDR1 LNHDA, CDR2 SQIVND (reference sequence). The CDR3 is 15 amino acids. Complete variable domain (other parts from reference TRBV19 and TRBJ2-1): DGGITQSPKYLFRKEGQNVTLSCEQNLNHDAMYWYRQDPGQGLRLIYYSQIVNDFQKGDIAEGYSVSREKKESFPLTVTSAQKNPTAFYLCASTRQGSSYNEQFFGPGTRLTVL.